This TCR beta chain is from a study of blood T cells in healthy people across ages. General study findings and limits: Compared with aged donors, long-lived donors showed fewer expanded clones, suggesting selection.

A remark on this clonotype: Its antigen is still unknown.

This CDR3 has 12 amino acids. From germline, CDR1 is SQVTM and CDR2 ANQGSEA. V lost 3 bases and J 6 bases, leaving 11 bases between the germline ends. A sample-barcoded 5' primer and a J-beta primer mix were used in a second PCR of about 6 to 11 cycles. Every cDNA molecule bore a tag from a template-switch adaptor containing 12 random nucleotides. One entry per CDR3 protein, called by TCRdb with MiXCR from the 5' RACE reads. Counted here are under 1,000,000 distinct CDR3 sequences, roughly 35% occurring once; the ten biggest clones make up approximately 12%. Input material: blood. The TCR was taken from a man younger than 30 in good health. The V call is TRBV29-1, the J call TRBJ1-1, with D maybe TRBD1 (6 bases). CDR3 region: CSVDRGAPEAFF. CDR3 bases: TGCAGCGTTGATCGGGGGGCCCCTGAAGCTTTCTTT.